This entry concerns a single T cell receptor beta chain. The entry originates in a study of blood T cell repertoires in COVID-19. Study in general: From the United States, Italy and Spain came samples of acute and convalescent COVID-19. T cells, B-cell-depleted T cells, or PBMCs provided the cDNA or gDNA that served as material.

V trimming: 3 bases; J trimming: 5 bases; junction bases outside the gene matches: 3. The V gene's germline CDR1 is SQVTM and CDR2 ANQGSEA. The CDR3 covers 12 residues. As processed by the authors: Reference gene primers were amplified, and this amplification served to estimate nucleated cell counts. Clones were read by immunoSEQ multiplex PCR, and TCRdb kept only the in-frame ones, dropping some. V and J calls and clone size are as listed in that table; D and trimming were resolved from the DNA. Here the sample spans 220,000 or so clones, about nine tenths being singletons. Sequenced input: peripheral blood. This chain links TRBV29-1 with TRBJ2-5; the match to TRBD2 covers 7 bases. The source of this sequence is a man aged 55 to 70 who had recovered from COVID-19. The CDR3 nucleotides are TGCAGCGTTGACGGGGAGGGCGAGACCCAGTACTTC. This sequence encodes CSVDGEGETQYF.